This TCR beta chain was sequenced during a study of blood T cell repertoires in COVID-19. As for the study in general: Some COVID-19 samples were acute and others convalescent; all came from the United States, Italy and Spain. T cells, B-cell-depleted T cells, or PBMCs provided the cDNA or gDNA that served as material.

The CDR3 has 15 amino acids. The V gene lost 1 base and the J gene lost 1 base, with 7 bases spanning the gap. Germline assignment: CDR1 LGHDT and CDR2 YNNKEL (reference sequence). How the authors handled the data: Estimation of nucleated cell counts was performed using reference gene primer amplification. Sequencing was performed with immunoSEQ multiplex PCR; in TCRdb, only in-frame clones are kept and a portion is missing. V and J calls and clone size are given by that table; D and trimming were obtained from the DNA. The sample consists of approximately 230,000 clones, 75% to 90% of them appearing once.

The sequence was obtained from a man aged 25 to 40 who had recovered from COVID-19. The V gene is TRBV3-1 (or the pseudogene TRBV3-2), the J gene TRBJ2-2; D not resolved. The specimen sequenced was peripheral blood. The CDR3 DNA sequence: TGTGCCAGCAGCCAAGTCTATAGGAACACCGGGGAGCTGTTTTTT. Translation: CASSQVYRNTGELFF.